Given below is one T cell receptor beta chain in context. Its antigen is not known. This sample is drawn from a study of cytomegalovirus exposure and HLA in healthy donors. Study-wide results and caveats: It was reported that TCR beta sequences correctly inferred the HLA-A and HLA-B alleles for most subjects. Rare TCR sequences predominated, though certain public TCRs were found in many donors. Analysis was performed later, and it showed HLA-associated TCR beta chains to be more clonally expanded than equally common others.

The CDR3 runs to 15 residues. Per the germline V gene, CDR1 is LNHNV and CDR2 is YYDKDF (reference sequence). Deletions cut 0 bases from V and 9 bases from J, with 12 bases between. The PCR employed 60 Vbeta primers together with 13 Jbeta primers. Profiling relied on immunoSEQ multiplex PCR, and the TCRdb table lists in-frame clones only, not all of them. Among roughly 100,000 clones, around 80% were seen once, and the ten largest hold approximately 7.2%. Nominal health characterized the donors when sampled, though unrecorded immune exposures were likely. The origin of this receptor is a man under 40 in good health and CMV-seropositive. This chain links TRBV15 with TRBJ1-6, with D unclear. The sample comprised PBMCs. The CDR3 region has the DNA TGTGCCACCAGCAGAGATCGGGAAAGGAGTTCACCCCTCCACTTT. Translation: CATSRDRERSSPLHF.